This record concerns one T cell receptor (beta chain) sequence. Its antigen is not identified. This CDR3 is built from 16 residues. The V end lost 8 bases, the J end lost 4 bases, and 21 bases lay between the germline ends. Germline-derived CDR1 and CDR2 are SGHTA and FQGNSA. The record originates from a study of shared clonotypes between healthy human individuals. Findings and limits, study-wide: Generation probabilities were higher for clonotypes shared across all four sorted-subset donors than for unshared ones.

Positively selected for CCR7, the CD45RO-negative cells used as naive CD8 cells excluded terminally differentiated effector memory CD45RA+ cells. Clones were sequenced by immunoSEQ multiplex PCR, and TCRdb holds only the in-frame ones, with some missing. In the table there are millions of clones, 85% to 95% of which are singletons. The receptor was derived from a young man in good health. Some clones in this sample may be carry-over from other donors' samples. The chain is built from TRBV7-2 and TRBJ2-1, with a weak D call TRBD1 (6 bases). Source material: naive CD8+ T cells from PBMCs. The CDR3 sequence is CASGNGQYPSYNEQFF. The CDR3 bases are TGTGCCAGCGGTAACGGACAGTACCCCTCTTACAATGAGCAGTTCTTC.